This TCR beta chain is from a study of PD-1 blockade in classical Hodgkin lymphoma. Study conclusions and caveats: Patients who responded completely had about the same baseline diversity as newly diagnosed patients. Newly diagnosed patients had baseline TCR diversity that was reportedly lower than that of healthy donors.

Worth noting for this clone: Its antigen is unknown.

Every patient relapsed after autologous stem cell transplantation, and brentuximab vedotin exposure varied. Repertoires were generated with immunoSEQ multiplex PCR, while TCRdb's copy carries only in-frame clones and drops some. This sample carries about 34,000 clones, approximately 82% of them seen once, and the ten largest clones take roughly 16%. CDR3 size: 14 residues. The ends were cut back, 4 bases at V and 4 bases at J, with 10 bases in the middle. In germline, CDR1 is LGHNA, CDR2 YSLEER. Sequencing was performed on peripheral blood mononuclear cells (PBMCs), taken before the second cycle of nivolumab. The clonotype was recovered from a human donor with classical Hodgkin lymphoma. The genes are TRBV4-3 and TRBJ2-2; D remains unclear. The CDR3 reads CASSLLVTTGELFF. In DNA form, the CDR3 reads TGCGCCAGCAGCCTCCTAGTCACCACCGGGGAGCTGTTTTTT.